This T cell receptor beta chain was sequenced during a study of cytomegalovirus exposure and HLA in healthy donors. CDR3 length: 16 residues. Germline CDR1 reads SGHNT; CDR2 reads YENEEA. With V trimmed by 1 base and J by 5 bases, 5 bases remained unmatched. This clone was counted a single time. Its matching antigen is unknown. Study-level findings and limits: Some TCR beta chains (more than 150 of them) were listed as cytomegalovirus-associated. It was reportedly the case that the classifier diagnosed cytomegalovirus status with high specificity and sensitivity.

Some clones are missing from TCRdb's copy, which holds only in-frame ones; the method was immunoSEQ multiplex PCR. This table has fewer than 150,000 clones, roughly 88% appearing once. This clonotype was obtained from a man aged 18 to 30 in good health and CMV-seronegative. This rearrangement joins TRBV11-3 to TRBJ2-1, with 10 bases aligning to TRBD2. Sequencing was performed on PBMCs. The CDR3 coding sequence is TGTGCCAGCAGCTTAGTTGGGCTAGCGGGAGACAATGAGCAGTTCTTC. Translation: CASSLVGLAGDNEQFF. Supplemented by reference TRBV11-3 and TRBJ2-1, the full variable domain reads EAGVVQSPRYKIIEKKQPVAFWCNPISGHNTLYWYLQNLGQGPELLIRYENEEAVDDSQLPKDRFSAERLKGVDSTLKIQPAELGDSAVYLCASSLVGLAGDNEQFFGPGTRLTVL.